The clone carrying this T cell receptor (beta chain) appeared a few times. Its antigen is undetermined. These data are taken from a study of cytotoxic CD8 clonotypes in ibrutinib-treated CLL. Study conclusions and caveats: Clonality went up at the time of ibrutinib response, stayed stable in sustained remission, and later dropped back toward its baseline level at progression.

Measured with immunoSEQ multiplex PCR; TCRdb has only the in-frame clones, and not every one. The sample consists of tens of thousands of clones, over 45% of them appearing once. Germline lookup yields CDR1 SGHNT and CDR2 YENEEA. CDR3 size: 16 residues. V dropped 3 bases and J dropped 0; count of bases not matched to a gene: 6. This clonotype was sampled from a human donor with chronic lymphocytic leukemia. This chain joins TRBV11-3 and TRBJ2-3; the match to TRBD2 covers 7 bases. This specimen consisted of PBMCs, obtained before ibrutinib treatment. The CDR3 loop is CASSLGLPESTDTQYF. CDR3 DNA: TGTGCCAGCAGCTTGGGACTACCCGAAAGCACAGATACGCAGTATTTT.